These 5 T cell receptor beta chains came from one sample sequenced in a study of CXCR3-negative and CXCR3-positive naive CD8 T cells (dated by TCRdb to between 2018 and 2020). Overall results and qualifications from the work: Compared with CXCR3-negative naive cells, CXCR3-positive naive cells had TRB CDR3s with higher hydrophobicity (lower Kidera factor 4), lower energy, and higher strength and volume indices.

Their antigens remain unidentified. The reads were generated on a NextSeq 550. The Human TCR Profiling Kit (MiLaboratory) was used to make UMI-labeled 5' RACE TRB cDNA libraries. TCRdb reanalyzed the reads, keeping one entry per CDR3 protein sequence and omitting DNA. The sample table on file contains more than 100,000 distinct CDR3 sequences. Jointly, the top ten make up around 0.41% of the sample. The sequencing sample was made of naive CXCR3+ CD8+ T cells from blood. The sample's cell subset or site label, decoded: CD45RO-CCR7+CD27+CD95- naive CD8+ T cells expressing CXCR3 (TNR3+). The receptors originated from a human donor in good health. Some clones in this sample may be carry-over from other donors' samples.

CDR3 residues: CASSDRTGGRETQYF. The rearrangement joins TRBV7-9 to TRBJ2-5; TCRdb picks TRBD1, but there is no DNA to check that call. This CDR3 is built from 15 residues. Germline assignment: CDR1 SEHNR and CDR2 FQNEAQ (reference sequence).

This chain uses TRBV12-3 or TRBV12-4 with TRBJ2-1; the D call of TRBD2 rests on TCRdb alone, since no DNA is present to check it. The CDR3 length is 16 residues. CDR3 sequence: CASLGWAGPLNNEQFF.

This chain uses TRBV7-9 with TRBJ2-1. The CDR3 length is 16 residues. Germline-derived CDR1 and CDR2 are SEHNR and FQNEAQ (reference sequence). CDR3 sequence reads: CASSFSPAGNTDEQFF.

This chain joins TRBV20-1 and TRBJ2-7; TCRdb lists TRBD1, though no DNA is available to test this call. Germline loops: CDR1 DFQATT, CDR2 SNEGSKA (reference sequence). The CDR3 sequence is 21 residues long. CDR3 protein: CSASLSDLGLWTGNSGYEQYF.

The J gene is TRBJ2-1, the V gene TRBV5-1; there is no DNA to check the TCRdb D call of TRBD2. The V gene's germline CDR1 is SGHRS and CDR2 YFSETQ. This CDR3 has 14 residues. The CDR3 spells CASSSGTPRDEQFF.